The 15 T cell receptor beta chains below come from one sample, sequenced in a study of beta chain features in type 1 diabetes. Findings of the study overall: Type 1 diabetes patients had moderately but significantly shorter TCRB CDR3s in all four CD4+ subsets.

Sequencing targeted expressed TCRB transcripts, as all isolated RNA had been reverse transcribed. Here immunoSEQ multiplex PCR was the method, and the copy in TCRdb shows in-frame clones only, minus some. The data contain 600,000 or so clones, over 13% of them seen just once; the ten biggest clones take up approximately 0.039%. Their specific antigens are unknown. Input material: naive CD4+ T cells from blood. The origin of the receptors is a man aged 18 to 30 with type 1 diabetes.

The table lists this clone with a few counts. The V and J genes are TRBV13 and TRBJ1-1; no clear D. Trimming cost V 5 bases and J 5 bases, with 9 bases left between them. The CDR3 is made up of 12 amino acids. Germline CDR1 reads PRHDT; CDR2 reads FYEKMQ (reference sequence). The CDR3 sequence is CASSTPLTEAFF. The CDR3, as DNA: TGTGCCAGCAGCACTCCACTTACTGAAGCTTTCTTT.

The V gene is TRBV30, the J gene TRBJ2-5; TRBD2 is a possible D gene (6 bases). The J call is doubtful: the DNA matches TRBJ2-7 better. The CDR3 contains 12 residues. CDR1 GTSNPN and CDR2 SVGIG come from the germline V gene (reference sequence). The chain's CDR3 is CAWSARGSEQYF. The CDR3 bases are TGTGCCTGGAGTGCCCGGGGGTCCGAGCAGTACTTC.

J is TRBJ2-5 and V is TRBV5-4; TRBD1 matches 9 bases. Germline V gene lookup returns CDR1 SGHNT and CDR2 YYREEE (reference sequence). CDR3 length: 15 amino acids. V shed 4 bases, J shed 5 bases, and the junction held 9 bases outside the gene matches. DNA of the CDR3: TGTGCCAGCAGCCCTCCGGGACAGGGAAGGGAGACCCAGTACTTC. It translates to CASSPPGQGRETQYF.

For the CDR3, the DNA is TGCGCCAGCAGCCGGGACTCGAGGGTCTGGGGGAATGAGCAGTTCTTC. Its protein product is CASSRDSRVWGNEQFF. The chain is built from TRBV23-1 and TRBJ2-1; tentative D call: TRBD2 (6 bases). TRBV23-1 qualifies as an ORF whose function is uncertain. V was cut by 6 bases and J by 7 bases, with 22 bases left in between. This CDR3 spans 16 amino acids.

The chain couples TRBV28 to TRBJ2-7; 10 nucleotides align to TRBD1. The germline V gene encodes CDR1 MDHEN and CDR2 SYDVKM. After removal of 7 bases from V and 0 bases from J, the junction contained 6 bases not matched to a gene. The CDR3 has 15 residues. CDR3 in amino acids: CASTPGQGSSYEQYF. Here the CDR3 DNA reads TGTGCCAGCACCCCGGGACAGGGGAGCTCCTACGAGCAGTACTTC. Combining the CDR3 with reference TRBV28 and TRBJ2-7 gives the whole variable domain DVKVTQSSRYLVKRTGEKVFLECVQDMDHENMFWYRQDPGLGLRLIYFSYDVKMKEKGDIPEGYSVSREKKERFSLILESASTNQTSMYLCASTPGQGSSYEQYFGPGTRLTVT.

This clone has more than one count but fewer than ten. The V and J genes are TRBV4-2 and TRBJ2-1, with 11 bases identical to TRBD1. CDR3 length: 17 residues. Germline lookup yields CDR1 LGHNA and CDR2 YNFKEQ. Trimming at V came to 1 base and at J to 2 bases, leaving 4 bases not matched to a gene. The CDR3 sequence: CASSQVWTGGAYNEQFF. CDR3 DNA: TGTGCCAGCAGCCAAGTTTGGACAGGGGGCGCCTACAATGAGCAGTTCTTC.

The chain links TRBV7-6 to TRBJ2-1; the D gene is possibly TRBD2 (7 bases). Germline V gene lookup returns CDR1 SGHVS and CDR2 FNYEAQ. This CDR3 spans 22 amino acids. Trimming left V 4 bases short and J 2 bases short, with 33 bases between. The CDR3 reads CASSSRFLGQRFGRGTYNEQFF. CDR3 sequence (DNA): TGTGCCAGCAGCTCAAGGTTTTTAGGACAGCGGTTCGGGCGGGGGACCTACAATGAGCAGTTCTTC.

This chain uses TRBV30 with TRBJ2-1; tentative D call: TRBD2 (6 bases). This CDR3 comprises 11 residues. The germline V gene has CDR1 GTSNPN and CDR2 SVGIG (reference sequence). V shed 8 bases and J shed 10 bases, with 15 bases lying between them. Here the CDR3 reads CALGGAGEQFF. CDR3 DNA sequence: TGTGCCCTCGGCGGGGCCGGAGAGCAGTTCTTC.

This chain uses TRBV4-2 with TRBJ1-3; a possible D gene is TRBD1 (5 bases). Germline V gene sequence: CDR1 LGHNA, CDR2 YNFKEQ. CDR3 size: 16 residues. Deletions cut 1 base from V and 6 bases from J, with 16 bases between. The CDR3 loop reads CASSQGRGSGLNTIYF. The DNA for the CDR3 is TGTGCCAGCAGCCAAGGTCGGGGCTCGGGATTAAACACCATATATTTT.

This clone was found a few times. The genes are TRBV2 and TRBJ1-1; D is ambiguous. Germline V gene data show CDR1 as SNHLY and CDR2 as FYNNEI. The CDR3 length is 13 residues. V lost 5 bases and J lost 0, with 7 bases in between. CDR3 protein: CASSLNMNTEAFF. The CDR3 DNA is TGTGCCAGCAGTCTCAACATGAACACTGAAGCTTTCTTT.

This clone showed up just a few times. The J gene is TRBJ2-1, the V gene TRBV4-1; TRBD1 aligns across 8 bases. The CDR3 extends over 16 amino acids. Germline values: CDR1 MGHRA, CDR2 YSYEKL. V dropped 1 base and J dropped 7; count of bases not matched to a gene: 9. The CDR3 sequence is CASSQGTGTGYNEQFF. Written as DNA, the CDR3 is TGCGCCAGCAGCCAAGGTACCGGGACAGGTTATAATGAGCAGTTCTTC.

This clone was observed a handful of times. This chain uses TRBV21-1 with TRBJ1-4. TRBV21-1 is recorded as a pseudogene. The CDR3 is 14 residues long. The CDR3 sequence is CASSLGRKNEKLFF. The CDR3 nucleotides read TGTGCCAGCAGCTTAGGGCGGAAGAATGAAAAACTGTTTTTT.

The V call is TRBV29-1, the J call TRBJ1-5; 7 positions agree with TRBD1. This CDR3 spans 14 amino acids. Germline CDR1 is SQVTM and CDR2 is ANQGSEA. The V and J ends lost 7 bases and 0 bases, in that order; junction bases with no gene match: 6. Here the CDR3 reads CSGATGSSNQPQHF. DNA for the CDR3: TGCAGCGGGGCGACAGGGTCTAGCAATCAGCCCCAGCATTTT. Drawing the rest from reference TRBV29-1 and TRBJ1-5, the complete variable domain is SAVISQKPSRDICQRGTSLTIQCQVDSQVTMMFWYRQQPGQSLTLIATANQGSEATYESGFVIDKFPISRPNLTFSTLTVSNMSPEDSSIYLCSGATGSSNQPQHFGDGTRLSIL.

This chain joins TRBV29-1 and TRBJ2-3; D may be TRBD2 (5 bases). In germline, CDR1 is SQVTM, CDR2 ANQGSEA. The ends were cut back, 4 bases at V and 4 bases at J, with 6 bases in the middle. This CDR3 spans 11 amino acids. The CDR3 sequence: CSVGEPDTQYF. The CDR3 DNA sequence: TGCAGCGTTGGGGAGCCAGATACGCAGTATTTT.

To note about this clone: An end of the junction differs from the germline gene, which may be a read error. This chain connects TRBV7-7 to TRBJ2-3; 9 bases map to TRBD2. Germline assignment: CDR1 SSHAT and CDR2 FNYEAQ (reference sequence). The CDR3 loop spans 15 amino acids. CDR3 in DNA: TGTGCTAGCAGCTTAGAGCGGGGGGGCACAGATACGCAGTATTTT. Residues: CASSLERGGTDTQYF.